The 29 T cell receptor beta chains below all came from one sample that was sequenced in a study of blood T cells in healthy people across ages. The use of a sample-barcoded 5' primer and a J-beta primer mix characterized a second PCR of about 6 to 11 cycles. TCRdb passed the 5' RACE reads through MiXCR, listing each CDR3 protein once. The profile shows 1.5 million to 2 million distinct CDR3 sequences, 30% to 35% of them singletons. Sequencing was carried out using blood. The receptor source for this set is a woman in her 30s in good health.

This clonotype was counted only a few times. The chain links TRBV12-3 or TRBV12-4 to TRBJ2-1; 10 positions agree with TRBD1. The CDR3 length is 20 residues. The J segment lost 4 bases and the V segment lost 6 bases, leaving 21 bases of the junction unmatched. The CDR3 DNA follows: TGTGCCAGCAGAGCTACCCAGGGACAGGGGAAGGTGGGGAATTACAATGAGCAGTTCTTC. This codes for CASRATQGQGKVGNYNEQFF.

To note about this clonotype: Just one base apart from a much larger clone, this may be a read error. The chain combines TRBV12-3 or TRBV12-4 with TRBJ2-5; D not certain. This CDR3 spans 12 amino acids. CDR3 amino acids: CAGSSAVETQYF. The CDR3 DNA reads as TGTGCCGGCAGCTCGGCAGTTGAGACCCAGTACTTC.

Here the CDR3 reads CASSHRTSGRRGLEQYF. CDR3 bases: TGTGCCAGCAGCCATAGGACTAGCGGGAGGAGGGGCCTCGAGCAGTACTTC. The V call is TRBV28, the J call TRBJ2-7; 14 positions agree with TRBD2. The J segment lost 6 bases and the V segment lost 6 bases, leaving 13 bases of the junction unmatched. Germline V gene lookup returns CDR1 MDHEN and CDR2 SYDVKM. The CDR3 is 17 residues long.

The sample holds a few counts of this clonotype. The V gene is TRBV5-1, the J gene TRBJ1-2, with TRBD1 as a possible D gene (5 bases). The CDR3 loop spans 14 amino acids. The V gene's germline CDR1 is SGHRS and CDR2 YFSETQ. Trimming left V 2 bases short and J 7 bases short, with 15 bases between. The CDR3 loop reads CASSLPGRPGGYTF. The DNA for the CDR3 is TGCGCCAGCAGCTTACCAGGGCGGCCGGGTGGCTACACCTTC. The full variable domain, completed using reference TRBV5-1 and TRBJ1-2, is KAGVTQTPRYLIKTRGQQVTLSCSPISGHRSVSWYQQTPGQGLQFLFEYFSETQRNKGNFPGRFSGRQFSNSRSEMNVSTLELGDSALYLCASSLPGRPGGYTFGSGTRLTVV.

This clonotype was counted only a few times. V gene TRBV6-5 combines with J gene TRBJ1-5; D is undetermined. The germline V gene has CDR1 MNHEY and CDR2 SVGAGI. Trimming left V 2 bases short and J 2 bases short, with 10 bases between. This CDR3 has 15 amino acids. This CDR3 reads CASSYTHLGNQPQHF. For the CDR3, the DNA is TGTGCCAGCAGTTACACCCACCTGGGCAATCAGCCCCAGCATTTT.

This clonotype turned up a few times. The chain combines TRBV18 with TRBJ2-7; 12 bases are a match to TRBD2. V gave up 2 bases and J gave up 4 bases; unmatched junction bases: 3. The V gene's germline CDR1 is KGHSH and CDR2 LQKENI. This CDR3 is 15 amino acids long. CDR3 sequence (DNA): TGTGCCAGCTCACCAGGACTAGCGGGGAATTACGAGCAGTACTTC. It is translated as CASSPGLAGNYEQYF.

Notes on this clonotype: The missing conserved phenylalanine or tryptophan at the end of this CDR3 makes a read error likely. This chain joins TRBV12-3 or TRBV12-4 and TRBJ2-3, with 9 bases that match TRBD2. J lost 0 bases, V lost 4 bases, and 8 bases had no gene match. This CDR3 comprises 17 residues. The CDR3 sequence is CASSSGRLAESTDTQYS. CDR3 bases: TGTGCCAGCAGTTCCGGCCGACTAGCGGAGAGCACAGATACGCAGTATTCT.

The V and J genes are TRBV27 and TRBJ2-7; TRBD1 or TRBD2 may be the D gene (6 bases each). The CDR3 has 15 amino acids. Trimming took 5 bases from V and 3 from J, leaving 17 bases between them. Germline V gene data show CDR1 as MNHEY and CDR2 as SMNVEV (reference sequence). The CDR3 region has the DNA TGTGCCAGCAGTGCGGGACAAGGACCTTACTACGAGCAGTACTTC. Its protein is CASSAGQGPYYEQYF.

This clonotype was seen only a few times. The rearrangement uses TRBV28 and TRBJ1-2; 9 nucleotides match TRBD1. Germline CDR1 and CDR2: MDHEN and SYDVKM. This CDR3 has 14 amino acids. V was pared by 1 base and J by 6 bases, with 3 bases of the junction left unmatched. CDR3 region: CASSLFDRGDGYTF. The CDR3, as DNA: TGTGCCAGCAGTTTATTTGACAGGGGGGATGGCTACACCTTC.

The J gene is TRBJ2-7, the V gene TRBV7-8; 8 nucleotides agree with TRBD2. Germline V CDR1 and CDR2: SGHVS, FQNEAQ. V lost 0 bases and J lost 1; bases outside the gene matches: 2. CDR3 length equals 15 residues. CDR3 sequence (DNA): TGTGCCAGCAGCTTAGCTCAGCGGGGGTCCTACGAGCAGTACTTC. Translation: CASSLAQRGSYEQYF.

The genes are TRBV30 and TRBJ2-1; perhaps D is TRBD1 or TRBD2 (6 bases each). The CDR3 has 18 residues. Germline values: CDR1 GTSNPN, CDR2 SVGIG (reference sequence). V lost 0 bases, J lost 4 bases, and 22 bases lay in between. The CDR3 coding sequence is TGTGCCTGGAGTGTATTTTCCGGGGGCACTCGATCTTACAATGAGCAGTTCTTC. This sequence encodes CAWSVFSGGTRSYNEQFF. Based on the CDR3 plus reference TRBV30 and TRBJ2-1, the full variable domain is SQTIHQWPATLVQPVGSPLSLECTVEGTSNPNLYWYRQAAGRGLQLLFYSVGIGQISSEVPQNLSASRPQDRQFILSSKKLLLSDSGFYLCAWSVFSGGTRSYNEQFFGPGTRLTVL.

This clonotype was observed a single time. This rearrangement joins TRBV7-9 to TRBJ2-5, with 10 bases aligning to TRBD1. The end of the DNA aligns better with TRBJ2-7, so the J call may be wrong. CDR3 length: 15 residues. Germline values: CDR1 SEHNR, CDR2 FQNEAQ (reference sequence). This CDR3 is CASNYPGQGSGEQYF. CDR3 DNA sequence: TGTGCCAGCAACTACCCGGGACAGGGGTCCGGCGAGCAGTACTTC.

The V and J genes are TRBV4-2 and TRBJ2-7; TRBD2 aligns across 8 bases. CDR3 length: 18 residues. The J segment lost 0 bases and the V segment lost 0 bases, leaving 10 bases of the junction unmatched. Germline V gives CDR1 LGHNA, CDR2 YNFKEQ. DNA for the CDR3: TGTGCCAGCAGCCAAGATCTGCGGCTAGCGGGCAACTCCTACGAGCAGTACTTC. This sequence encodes CASSQDLRLAGNSYEQYF.

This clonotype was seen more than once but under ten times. CDR3 in amino acids: CASNPDFYQGGGYTF. CDR3 coding DNA: TGCGCCAGCAATCCCGATTTTTACCAGGGTGGTGGCTACACCTTC. The J gene is TRBJ1-2, the V gene TRBV5-1; D is perhaps TRBD1 (5 bases). The V gene lost 6 bases and the J gene lost 7 bases, with 22 bases spanning the gap. The CDR3 is made up of 15 amino acids. The germline V gene has CDR1 SGHRS and CDR2 YFSETQ. Based on the CDR3 plus reference TRBV5-1 and TRBJ1-2, the full variable domain is KAGVTQTPRYLIKTRGQQVTLSCSPISGHRSVSWYQQTPGQGLQFLFEYFSETQRNKGNFPGRFSGRQFSNSRSEMNVSTLELGDSALYLCASNPDFYQGGGYTFGSGTRLTVV.

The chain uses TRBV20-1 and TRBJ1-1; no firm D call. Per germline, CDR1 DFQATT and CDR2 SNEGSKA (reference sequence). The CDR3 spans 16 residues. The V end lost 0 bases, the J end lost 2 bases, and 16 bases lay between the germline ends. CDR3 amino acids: CSARDPLPSLNTEAFF. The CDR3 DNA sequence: TGCAGTGCTAGAGATCCATTGCCCAGTCTAAACACTGAAGCTTTCTTT.

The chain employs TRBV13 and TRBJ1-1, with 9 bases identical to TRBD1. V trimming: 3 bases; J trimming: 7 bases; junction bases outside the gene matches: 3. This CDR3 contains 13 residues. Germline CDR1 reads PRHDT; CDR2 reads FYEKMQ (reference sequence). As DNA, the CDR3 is TGTGCCAGCAGCTTCCGGGACAGGGTTGAAGCTTTCTTT. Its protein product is CASSFRDRVEAFF. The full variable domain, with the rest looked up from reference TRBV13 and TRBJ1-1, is AAGVIQSPRHLIKEKRETATLKCYPIPRHDTVYWYQQGPGQDPQFLISFYEKMQSDKGSIPDRFSAQQFSDYHSELNMSSLELGDSALYFCASSFRDRVEAFFGQGTRLTVV.

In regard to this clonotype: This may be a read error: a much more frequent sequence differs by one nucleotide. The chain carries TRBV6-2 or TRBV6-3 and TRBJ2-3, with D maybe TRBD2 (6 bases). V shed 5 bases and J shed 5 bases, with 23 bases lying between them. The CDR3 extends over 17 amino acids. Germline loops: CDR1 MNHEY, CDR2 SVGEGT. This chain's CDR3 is CASSTTSRFPVGDTQYF. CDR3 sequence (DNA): TGTGCCAGCAGTACCACTAGCAGGTTCCCGGTCGGAGATACGCAGTATTTT.

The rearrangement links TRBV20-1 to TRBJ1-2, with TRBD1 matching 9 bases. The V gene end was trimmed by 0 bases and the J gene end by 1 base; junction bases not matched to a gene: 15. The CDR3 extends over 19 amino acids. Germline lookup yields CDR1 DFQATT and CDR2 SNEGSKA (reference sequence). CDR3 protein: CSARDERWAGTGNNYGYTF. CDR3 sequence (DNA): TGCAGTGCTAGAGATGAGAGATGGGCCGGGACAGGGAATAACTATGGCTACACCTTC.

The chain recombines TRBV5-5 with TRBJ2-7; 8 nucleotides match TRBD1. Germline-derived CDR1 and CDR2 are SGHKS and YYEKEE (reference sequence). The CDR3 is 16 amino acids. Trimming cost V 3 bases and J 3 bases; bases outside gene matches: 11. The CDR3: CASSWRYIGTGYEQYF. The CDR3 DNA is TGTGCCAGCAGCTGGCGGTACATAGGGACAGGCTACGAGCAGTACTTC.

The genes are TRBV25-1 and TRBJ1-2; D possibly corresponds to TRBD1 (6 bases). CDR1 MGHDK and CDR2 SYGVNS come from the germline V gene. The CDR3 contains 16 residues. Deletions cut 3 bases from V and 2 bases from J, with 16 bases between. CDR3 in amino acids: CASSDLKGGRNYGYTF. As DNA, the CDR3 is TGTGCCAGCAGTGATTTAAAAGGGGGTCGAAACTATGGCTACACCTTC.

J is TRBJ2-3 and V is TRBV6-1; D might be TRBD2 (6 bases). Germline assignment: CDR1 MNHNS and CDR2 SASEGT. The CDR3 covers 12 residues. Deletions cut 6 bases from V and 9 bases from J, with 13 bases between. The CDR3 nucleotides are TGTGCCAGCAGGACGGGGGATCACACGCAGTATTTT. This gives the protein CASRTGDHTQYF.

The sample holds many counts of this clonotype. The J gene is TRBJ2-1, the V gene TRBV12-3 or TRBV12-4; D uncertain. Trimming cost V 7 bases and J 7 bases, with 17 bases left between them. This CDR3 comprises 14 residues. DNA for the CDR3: TGTGCCAGCACCCTCACGGGCCTTCCTAATGAGCAGTTCTTC. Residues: CASTLTGLPNEQFF.

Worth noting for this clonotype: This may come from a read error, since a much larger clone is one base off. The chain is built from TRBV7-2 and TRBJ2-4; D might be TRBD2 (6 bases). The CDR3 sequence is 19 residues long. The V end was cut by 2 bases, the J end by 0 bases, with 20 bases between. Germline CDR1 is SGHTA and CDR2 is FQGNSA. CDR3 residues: CASSLLAPFMRGAKNIQYF. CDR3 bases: TGTGCCAGCAGCTTACTTGCCCCCTTTATGCGGGGAGCCAAAAACATTCAGTACTTC.

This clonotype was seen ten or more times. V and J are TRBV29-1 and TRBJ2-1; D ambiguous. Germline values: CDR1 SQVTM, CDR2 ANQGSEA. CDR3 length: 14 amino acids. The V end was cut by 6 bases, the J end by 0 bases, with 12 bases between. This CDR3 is CSVARSTSYNEQFF. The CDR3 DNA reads TGCAGCGTAGCCCGATCGACCTCCTACAATGAGCAGTTCTTC.

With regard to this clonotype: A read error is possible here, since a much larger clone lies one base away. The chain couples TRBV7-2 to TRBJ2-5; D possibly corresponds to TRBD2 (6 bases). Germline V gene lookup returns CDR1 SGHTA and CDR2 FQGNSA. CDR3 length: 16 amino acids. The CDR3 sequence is CAGSLARAGRQETQYF. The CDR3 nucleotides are TGTGCCGGCAGCTTAGCGCGGGCGGGGAGGCAAGAGACCCAGTACTTC.

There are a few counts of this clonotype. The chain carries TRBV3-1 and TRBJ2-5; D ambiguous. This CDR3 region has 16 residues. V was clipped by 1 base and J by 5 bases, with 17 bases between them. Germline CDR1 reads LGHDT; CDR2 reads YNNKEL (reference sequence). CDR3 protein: CASSQADLSVRETQYF. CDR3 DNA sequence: TGTGCCAGCAGCCAAGCCGACCTAAGCGTTAGGGAGACCCAGTACTTC.

The CDR3: CASGKGQVLREQYF. CDR3 in DNA: TGTGCCAGCGGTAAGGGACAAGTACTACGCGAGCAGTACTTC. This chain joins TRBV2 and TRBJ2-7, with a tentative D call TRBD1 (6 bases). With 8 bases removed from V and 6 bases from J, the gap between germline ends came to 20 bases. CDR1 and CDR2 from the germline V gene are SNHLY and FYNNEI. CDR3 length equals 14 residues.

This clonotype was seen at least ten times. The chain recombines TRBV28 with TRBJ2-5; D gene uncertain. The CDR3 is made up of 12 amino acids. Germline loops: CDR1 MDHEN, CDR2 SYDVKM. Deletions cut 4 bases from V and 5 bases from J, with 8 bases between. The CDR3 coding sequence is TGTGCCAGCAGTTACCCCCTGGAGACCCAGTACTTC. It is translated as CASSYPLETQYF.

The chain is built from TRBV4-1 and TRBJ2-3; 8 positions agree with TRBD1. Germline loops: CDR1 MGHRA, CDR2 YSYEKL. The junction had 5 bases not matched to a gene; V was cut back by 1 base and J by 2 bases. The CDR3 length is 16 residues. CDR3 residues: CASSQGDRSYTDTQYF. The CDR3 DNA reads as TGCGCCAGCAGCCAAGGGGACAGGTCGTACACAGATACGCAGTATTTT.